The 14 T cell receptor beta chains reported below all come from one sample, sequenced in a study of early T cells in non-severe SARS-CoV-2 infection. TCRdb re-analysed the 5' RACE reads in MiXCR, keeping a single row per CDR3 protein. The profile shows 37,000 or so distinct CDR3 sequences, around 6.1% of them singletons. Sequencing used whole blood. Source of these receptors: an adult who was a healthcare worker with PCR-confirmed SARS-CoV-2 infection or an uninfected control (not recorded which).

The sample holds many counts of this clonotype. The chain combines TRBV6-5 with TRBJ1-2; weak D call: TRBD1 (5 bases). The CDR3 runs 14 residues. CDR1 MNHEY and CDR2 SVGAGI come from the germline V gene. Trimming cost V 5 bases and J 5 bases, with 15 bases left between them. DNA for the CDR3: TGTGCCAGCAGTCCACCCGGGACGGAGTATGGCTACACCTTC. This codes for CASSPPGTEYGYTF.

This clonotype came up many times. This chain connects TRBV13 to TRBJ2-7; TRBD1 matches 9 bases. The length of the CDR3 is 15 residues. V lost 4 bases and J lost 4; bases outside the gene matches: 8. In germline, CDR1 is PRHDT, CDR2 FYEKMQ (reference sequence). In DNA, the CDR3 is TGTGCCAGCAGCTCCCCGGGACAGGGCGGGTACGAGCAGTACTTC. Translated: CASSSPGQGGYEQYF.

Ten or more counts support this clonotype. The chain carries TRBV6-6 and TRBJ2-7; D possibly corresponds to TRBD1 (5 bases). Trimming removed 0 bases from V and 2 bases from J, with 8 bases in between. This CDR3 comprises 14 residues. Looked up from germline, CDR1 is MNHNY and CDR2 is SVGAGI (reference sequence). Here the CDR3 reads CASSYSTETYEQYF. In nucleotides, the CDR3 is TGTGCCAGCAGTTACTCGACAGAAACCTACGAGCAGTACTTC.

In this sample, this clonotype turned up many times. The rearrangement joins TRBV11-2 to TRBJ2-5, with D tentatively TRBD1 or TRBD2 (6 bases each). Germline V gene sequence: CDR1 SGHAT, CDR2 FQNNGV. Trimming shortened V by 4 bases and J by 7 bases, and 10 bases separated the two germline ends. The CDR3 extends over 12 amino acids. CDR3 sequence: CASSSEGGTQYF. The CDR3 coding sequence is TGTGCCAGCAGCTCCGAGGGGGGGACCCAGTACTTC.

This clonotype was observed at least ten times. The chain joins TRBV20-1 to TRBJ1-6; D not certain. CDR1 and CDR2 (germline): DFQATT, SNEGSKA (reference sequence). The V end was cut by 0 bases, the J end by 10 bases, with 13 bases between. This CDR3 is built from 14 residues. CDR3: CSAREGLGRSPLHF. The CDR3 bases are TGCAGTGCTAGAGAGGGCCTGGGTAGGTCACCCCTCCACTTT.

This clonotype occurred a few times. This sequence joins TRBV2 and TRBJ2-3; 8 bases align to TRBD1. Germline CDR1 is SNHLY and CDR2 is FYNNEI. CDR3 length: 16 amino acids. The trim removed 6 bases at V and 2 bases at J, leaving 10 bases unmatched. Here the CDR3 DNA reads TGTGCCAGCAGACCACGCTCGACAGGGGTCACAGATACGCAGTATTTT. It is translated as CASRPRSTGVTDTQYF.

This clonotype was found many times. The rearrangement joins TRBV7-2 to TRBJ2-5; D is undetermined. In germline, CDR1 is SGHTA, CDR2 FQGNSA. This CDR3 has 14 amino acids. Deletions cut 2 bases from V and 1 base from J, with 8 bases between. The CDR3 here is CASSLMGIQETQYF. For the CDR3, the DNA is TGTGCCAGCAGCTTAATGGGGATCCAAGAGACCCAGTACTTC. Drawing the rest from reference TRBV7-2 and TRBJ2-5, the complete variable domain is GAGVSQSPSNKVTEKGKDVELRCDPISGHTALYWYRQSLGQGLEFLIYFQGNSAPDKSGLPSDRFSAERTGGSVSTLTIQRTQQEDSAVYLCASSLMGIQETQYFGPGTRLLVL.

The rearrangement joins TRBV19 to TRBJ1-5, with 7 bases identical to TRBD1. V gave up 9 bases and J gave up 0 bases; unmatched junction bases: 5. Germline CDR1 LNHDA, CDR2 SQIVND (reference sequence). The CDR3 contains 14 residues. CDR3: CASQGGNSNQPQHF. DNA of the CDR3: TGTGCCAGCCAGGGGGGCAATAGCAATCAGCCCCAGCATTTT.

The rearrangement uses TRBV6-6 and TRBJ2-7; D might be TRBD1 (5 bases). Per germline, CDR1 MNHNY and CDR2 SVGAGI (reference sequence). Trimming took off 6 bases at V and 5 bases at J, with 29 bases between the two ends. The CDR3 covers 18 residues. The CDR3 is CASSPGAGPRALSHEQYF. Here the CDR3 DNA reads TGTGCCAGCAGCCCCGGCGCAGGGCCTCGGGCCCTGAGCCACGAGCAGTACTTC.

This clonotype was detected many times. The rearrangement joins TRBV4-3 to TRBJ2-3; tentative D call: TRBD2 (7 bases). The V end lost 3 bases, the J end lost 9 bases, and 16 bases lay between the germline ends. CDR3 size: 14 residues. Germline V CDR1 and CDR2: LGHNA, YSLEER. The CDR3 spells CASSQESGTYTQYF. Written as DNA, the CDR3 is TGCGCCAGCAGCCAGGAAAGCGGGACATACACGCAGTATTTT.

This clonotype was seen ten or more times. V is TRBV30 and J is TRBJ2-5; D perhaps matches TRBD1 (5 bases). From germline, CDR1 is GTSNPN and CDR2 SVGIG (reference sequence). The ends were cut back, 1 base at V and 8 bases at J, with 8 bases in the middle. The CDR3 length is 11 residues. CDR3 region: CAWSAQGTQYF. The DNA of the CDR3 is TGTGCCTGGAGTGCCCAGGGAACCCAGTACTTC.

This clonotype was seen at least ten times. V and J are TRBV4-1 and TRBJ2-3, with 10 nucleotides matching TRBD2. This CDR3 has 16 amino acids. From germline, CDR1 is MGHRA and CDR2 YSYEKL. Trimming removed 3 bases from V and 6 bases from J; junction bases left unmatched: 9. CDR3 sequence: CASSQELAGGYDTQYF. The DNA for the CDR3 is TGCGCCAGCAGCCAGGAATTAGCGGGGGGCTACGATACGCAGTATTTT.

This clonotype was observed a few times. J is TRBJ1-4 and V is TRBV20-1; tentatively, D is TRBD1 (6 bases). CDR1 is DFQATT and CDR2 is SNEGSKA in the germline V gene (reference sequence). Trimming stripped 3 bases from V and 7 bases from J, with 15 bases between. The CDR3 is 14 residues long. This CDR3 is CSARPTAGVEKLFF. Written as DNA, the CDR3 is TGCAGTGCTAGGCCGACAGCAGGGGTTGAAAAACTGTTTTTT.

This clonotype was observed many times. CDR3 nucleotide sequence: TGTGCCATCAGTGGGACAACCGGCTACGAGCAGTACTTC. Translation: CAISGTTGYEQYF. The gene calls are TRBV10-3 and TRBJ2-7; maybe TRBD1 (5 bases). CDR3 length: 13 residues. Germline V gene data show CDR1 as ENHRY and CDR2 as SYGVKD. The V end was cut by 4 bases, the J end by 3 bases, with 10 bases between.